The 28 T cell receptor beta chains given below trace back to one sample, sequenced in a study of blood T cell repertoires in COVID-19 (dated by TCRdb to about 2020). Library preparation used the immunoSEQ multiplex PCR assay. TCRdb took this table from immuneACCESS and kept in-frame rearrangements with V and J called. Such tables lack part of the clones; where checked against another copy, unresolved V genes explain under half of the gap, and the rest is unexplained. The sample has hundreds of thousands of clones on record, about 90% of them singletons. About 6% of the sample goes to the ten largest clones. Sequenced: peripheral blood. Source of these receptors: a woman aged 50 to 65 with COVID-19, enrolled during active disease.

The rearrangement links TRBV7-3 to TRBJ1-3; 8 positions match TRBD1. Germline CDR1 SGHTA, CDR2 FQGTGA. V dropped 5 bases and J dropped 4; count of bases not matched to a gene: 4. CDR3 length: 14 amino acids. CDR3 DNA: TGTGCCAGCAGCCCCCGGACAGGGGGAAACACCATATATTTT. It codes for CASSPRTGGNTIYF.

This clone was observed once. This sequence joins TRBV19 and TRBJ2-1, with a weak D call TRBD2 (7 bases). V was shortened by 7 bases and J by 1 base, with 14 bases between the two germline ends. The CDR3 length is 15 residues. CDR1 is LNHDA, CDR2 SQIVND, per germline (reference sequence). CDR3 protein: CASISGGSSYNEQFF. DNA for the CDR3: TGTGCCAGTATTTCGGGGGGCAGTTCCTACAATGAGCAGTTCTTC.

CDR3 nucleotide sequence: TGTGCTAGTGGCCCCGACAGGGGTGGAGCTTTCTTT. The encoded protein is CASGPDRGGAFF. The rearrangement uses TRBV12-5 and TRBJ1-1; TRBD1 matches at 8 bases. This CDR3 has 12 residues. V lost 6 bases, J lost 10 bases, and 7 bases stayed unmatched. Per germline, CDR1 LGHNT and CDR2 FRNRAP.

The V call is TRBV29-1, the J call TRBJ1-2, with unresolved D. Germline CDR1 is SQVTM and CDR2 is ANQGSEA. V lost 8 bases, J lost 8 bases, and 9 bases lay in between. This CDR3 is built from 9 residues. The CDR3 bases are TGCAGCATCGGTTGGGGCTACACCTTC. Protein sequence: CSIGWGYTF.

This chain joins TRBV19 and TRBJ2-2; TRBD1 agrees at 7 bases. The germline gives CDR1 LNHDA, CDR2 SQIVND (reference sequence). The ends lost 5 bases at V and 6 bases at J; junction bases unmatched: 3. This CDR3 is 13 amino acids long. CDR3 region: CASSDRAPGELFF. CDR3 DNA: TGTGCCAGTAGTGACAGGGCGCCCGGGGAGCTGTTTTTT.

V gene TRBV19 combines with J gene TRBJ1-6, with 8 bases matching TRBD1. Germline V gene data show CDR1 as LNHDA and CDR2 as SQIVND (reference sequence). The CDR3 has 16 amino acids. With V trimmed by 5 bases and J by 12 bases, 15 bases remained unmatched. The CDR3 nucleotides read TGTGCCAGTAGTCCGGGGTGGACAGGGACTATTCAACCCCTCCACTTT. Protein sequence: CASSPGWTGTIQPLHF.

CDR3 DNA: TGTGCCAGTAGTATTATCAGGGATCCCGGGACCATATATTTT. As protein: CASSIIRDPGTIYF. The chain couples TRBV19 to TRBJ1-3, with D perhaps matching TRBD1 (5 bases). The CDR3 covers 14 residues. Trimming cost V 3 bases and J 10 bases, with 16 bases left between them. CDR1 LNHDA and CDR2 SQIVND come from the germline V gene (reference sequence).

V is TRBV7-9 and J is TRBJ1-4, with 7 bases matching TRBD1. The CDR3 has 16 residues. Germline CDR1 SEHNR, CDR2 FQNEAQ (reference sequence). The trim removed 2 bases at V and 5 bases at J, leaving 8 bases unmatched. The CDR3 nucleotides are TGTGCCAGCAGCTTACCCCCGGGACAGATGAATGAAAAACTGTTTTTT. Translating gives CASSLPPGQMNEKLFF.

The chain joins TRBV3-1 (or the pseudogene TRBV3-2) to TRBJ2-1, with a possible D match to TRBD1 (6 bases). The germline V gene has CDR1 LGHDT and CDR2 YNNKEL (reference sequence). CDR3 size: 14 residues. The V gene lost 3 bases and the J gene lost 6 bases, with 12 bases spanning the gap. CDR3 residues: CASSQGASANEQFF. The CDR3 nucleotides are TGTGCCAGCAGCCAGGGGGCTTCGGCCAATGAGCAGTTCTTC.

The chain employs TRBV6-5 and TRBJ2-1, with 8 nucleotides matching TRBD2. Trimming cost V 5 bases and J 1 base; bases outside gene matches: 1. The CDR3 has 14 amino acids. The germline gives CDR1 MNHEY, CDR2 SVGAGI. CDR3 coding DNA: TGTGCCAGCAGTCCGGGAGGGTCCTACAATGAGCAGTTCTTC. As protein: CASSPGGSYNEQFF.

This clone was picked up one time. The junction departs from germline at one end; a sequencing error may be responsible. The chain uses TRBV30 and TRBJ1-5; D is uncertain. Germline V CDR1 and CDR2: GTSNPN, SVGIG (reference sequence). The CDR3 has 12 residues. The CDR3, as DNA: TGTGCCGGGAGCCAGAACAATCAGCCCCAGCATTTT. Amino acids: CAGSQNNQPQHF.

This chain links TRBV30 with TRBJ1-1; a possible D gene is TRBD1 (5 bases). This CDR3 comprises 15 residues. Trimming left V 2 bases short and J 0 bases short, with 13 bases between. CDR1 is GTSNPN, CDR2 SVGIG, per germline (reference sequence). The CDR3 sequence: CAWSLGHYMNTEAFF. The CDR3 DNA reads as TGTGCCTGGAGTTTAGGACATTATATGAACACTGAAGCTTTCTTT.

This chain joins TRBV9 and TRBJ2-3; D is ambiguous. Trimming removed 0 bases at V and 1 base at J, with 9 bases between. This CDR3 spans 15 amino acids. Germline CDR1 SGDLS, CDR2 YYNGEE. The CDR3 DNA reads as TGTGCCAGCAGCGTAGTTAACAGTCGCACAGATACGCAGTATTTT. Protein: CASSVVNSRTDTQYF.

This rearrangement joins TRBV2 to TRBJ1-1; D is unclear. The CDR3 is made up of 13 amino acids. Trimming took 2 bases from V and 3 from J, leaving 7 bases between them. Germline CDR1 reads SNHLY; CDR2 reads FYNNEI. In DNA, the CDR3 is TGTGCCAGCAGTGAAATAGCACACACTGAAGCTTTCTTT. Its translation is CASSEIAHTEAFF.

V gene TRBV7-2 combines with J gene TRBJ2-3, with 7 bases aligning to TRBD2. The length of the CDR3 is 12 residues. Germline V gene data show CDR1 as SGHTA and CDR2 as FQGNSA. The ends lost 11 bases at V and 5 bases at J; junction bases unmatched: 7. The CDR3 DNA follows: TGTGCCGAGGGCGGGAGTGGAGATACGCAGTATTTT. Translation: CAEGGSGDTQYF.

The chain carries TRBV4-1 and TRBJ2-1; TRBD2 agrees at 9 bases. CDR1 and CDR2 (germline): MGHRA, YSYEKL. The length of the CDR3 is 19 residues. Trimming took 2 bases from V and 0 from J; bases not matched to a gene: 11. DNA of the CDR3: TGCGCCAGCAGCCAACACTCCACGACTAGCGGATCCTCCTACAATGAGCAGTTCTTC. This translates into CASSQHSTTSGSSYNEQFF.

The V call is TRBV7-9, the J call TRBJ2-7; the match to TRBD1 covers 7 bases. The J segment lost 6 bases and the V segment lost 0 bases, leaving 8 bases of the junction unmatched. This CDR3 is 15 amino acids long. The V gene's germline CDR1 is SEHNR and CDR2 FQNEAQ (reference sequence). The CDR3 DNA sequence: TGTGCCAGCAGCTTAGCGTGGGCAGGGGGACGCGAGCAGTACTTC. It is translated as CASSLAWAGGREQYF.

The chain recombines TRBV19 with TRBJ2-1; D gene uncertain. The V gene's germline CDR1 is LNHDA and CDR2 SQIVND (reference sequence). The length of the CDR3 is 14 residues. Trimming took off 5 bases at V and 10 bases at J, with 18 bases between the two ends. This CDR3 reads CASSLTAGVSEQFF. CDR3 DNA: TGTGCCAGTAGTCTGACGGCCGGAGTATCCGAGCAGTTCTTC.

V gene TRBV13 combines with J gene TRBJ1-1; D is uncertain. Germline loops: CDR1 PRHDT, CDR2 FYEKMQ (reference sequence). The CDR3 totals 11 residues. V was cut by 2 bases and J by 8 bases, with 6 bases left in between. The CDR3 DNA reads as TGTGCCAGCAGCTTACGTGCGGAAGCTTTCTTT. Amino acids: CASSLRAEAFF.

The rearrangement joins TRBV30 to TRBJ2-7; 8 nucleotides align to TRBD1. This CDR3 region has 14 residues. Unmatched junction bases numbered 7, after V lost 3 bases and J lost 3 bases. CDR1 GTSNPN and CDR2 SVGIG come from the germline V gene (reference sequence). CDR3 sequence reads: CAWRKTGVGYEQYF. The CDR3, as DNA: TGTGCCTGGAGAAAGACAGGGGTGGGCTACGAGCAGTACTTC.

The CDR3 loop reads CASKTPTGGYGYTF. CDR3 in DNA: TGTGCCAGCAAAACCCCAACAGGGGGTTATGGCTACACCTTC. The chain joins TRBV28 to TRBJ1-2; 8 bases line up with TRBD1. The CDR3 extends over 14 amino acids. The V segment lost 7 bases and the J segment 5 bases; nucleotides outside the gene matches: 9. Germline V gene sequence: CDR1 MDHEN, CDR2 SYDVKM.

This clone appeared a single time. The chain employs TRBV18 and TRBJ2-2, with TRBD1 as a possible D gene (6 bases). This CDR3 contains 14 residues. CDR1 and CDR2 (germline): KGHSH, LQKENI. Trimming removed 3 bases from V and 6 bases from J, with 11 bases in between. CDR3 sequence (DNA): TGTGCCAGCTCACCTCTCTGGGGGCCCGGGGAGCTGTTTTTT. As protein: CASSPLWGPGELFF.

V is TRBV6-5 and J is TRBJ2-1; tentatively, D is TRBD2 (5 bases). The germline CDR1 and CDR2 sequences are MNHEY and SVGAGI. The germline V and J ends were trimmed by 7 bases and 5 bases, with 12 bases remaining between them. The CDR3 runs 13 residues. CDR3 coding DNA: TGTGCCAGCACTTCCGGGAAAGACAATGAGCAGTTCTTC. Protein sequence: CASTSGKDNEQFF.

The chain has TRBV19 and TRBJ2-3; possible D gene TRBD1, 5 bases. V lost 6 bases and J lost 1, with 5 bases in between. CDR3 length equals 12 residues. Germline CDR1 reads LNHDA; CDR2 reads SQIVND (reference sequence). The CDR3: CASRQGTDTQYF. In DNA form, the CDR3 reads TGTGCCAGTAGACAGGGCACAGATACGCAGTATTTT.

This rearrangement joins TRBV7-6 to TRBJ2-2, with D tentatively TRBD2 (6 bases). Trimming pared 5 bases from V and 13 bases from J, leaving 23 bases between. This CDR3 comprises 15 residues. CDR1 and CDR2 from the germline V gene are SGHVS and FNYEAQ. CDR3 sequence (DNA): TGTGCCAGCAGCCACCGGGACCCCGGGGGAGATGGGCTGTTTTTT. This gives the protein CASSHRDPGGDGLFF. The variable domain in full, completed from reference TRBV7-6 and TRBJ2-2, reads GAGVSQSPRYKVTKRGQDVALRCDPISGHVSLYWYRQALGQGPEFLTYFNYEAQQDKSGLPNDRFSAERPEGSISTLTIQRTEQRDSAMYRCASSHRDPGGDGLFFGEGSRLTVL.

This clone appeared many times. Other DNA sequences in this sample translate to the same CDR3. V is TRBV20-1 and J is TRBJ2-1; D not certain. The V gene lost 6 bases and the J gene lost 5 bases, with 5 bases spanning the gap. The CDR3 is 10 amino acids. Germline CDR1 and CDR2: DFQATT and SNEGSKA (reference sequence). CDR3 nucleotides: TGCAGTGCAACTAACAATGAGCAGTTCTTC. Translation: CSATNNEQFF.

The chain links TRBV27 to TRBJ1-2, with 7 nucleotides matching TRBD1. The CDR3 consists of 14 residues. Germline loops: CDR1 MNHEY, CDR2 SMNVEV (reference sequence). The V gene end was trimmed by 5 bases and the J gene end by 4 bases; junction bases not matched to a gene: 7. CDR3 in amino acids: CASSPQTGLYGYTF. Written as DNA, the CDR3 is TGTGCCAGCAGTCCCCAGACAGGGCTCTATGGCTACACCTTC.

V gene TRBV20-1 combines with J gene TRBJ1-1; D uncertain. The CDR3 covers 10 residues. V dropped 0 bases and J dropped 7 bases, with 3 bases sitting between them. Germline V gene data show CDR1 as DFQATT and CDR2 as SNEGSKA (reference sequence). Here the CDR3 reads CSARDLEAFF. In DNA, the CDR3 is TGCAGTGCTAGAGACCTTGAAGCTTTCTTT.